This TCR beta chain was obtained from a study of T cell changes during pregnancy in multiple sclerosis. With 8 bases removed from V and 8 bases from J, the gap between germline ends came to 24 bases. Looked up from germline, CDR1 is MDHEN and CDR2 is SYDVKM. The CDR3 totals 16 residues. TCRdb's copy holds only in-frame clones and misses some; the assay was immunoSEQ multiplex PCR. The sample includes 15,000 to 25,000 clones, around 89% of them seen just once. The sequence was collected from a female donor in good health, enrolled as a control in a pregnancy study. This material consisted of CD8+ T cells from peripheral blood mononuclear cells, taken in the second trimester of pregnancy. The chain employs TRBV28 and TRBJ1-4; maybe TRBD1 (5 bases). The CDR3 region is CASVPERLGREEKLFF. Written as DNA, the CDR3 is TGTGCCAGCGTCCCCGAAAGGCTGGGCAGGGAAGAAAAACTGTTTTTT.